The rows below give T cell receptor beta chains drawn from one sample of a study of blood T cell repertoires in COVID-19. The protocol was immunoSEQ multiplex PCR, while the TCRdb copy is restricted to in-frame clones and leaves out a portion. In the table there are roughly 100,000 clones, 75% to 90% of which are singletons. Sequencing was done on a sample of peripheral blood. The source is a woman of 80 years or more with acute or convalescent COVID-19. Both conserved end residues are part of each CDR3. The D gene is left open where the match is weak. Size is stated for part of the rows, as once, few or many counts, or as a class when the clone is expanded.

clone_size	cdr3_length	d_call	v_call	j_call	cdr3_aa	cdr3_nt
-	14	TRBD1	TRBV29-1	TRBJ2-7	CSVEDQDRDYEQYF	TGCAGCGTTGAAGATCAGGACAGGGACTACGAGCAGTACTTC
-	18	-	TRBV4-3	TRBJ2-6	CASSQDAGLNSGANVLTF	TGCGCCAGCAGCCAAGACGCGGGCCTAAACTCTGGGGCCAACGTCCTGACTTTC
-	16	-	TRBV18	TRBJ1-3	CASSPEGLILGNTIYF	TGTGCCAGCTCACCGGAAGGACTCATTTTGGGAAACACCATATATTTT
-	15	TRBD1	TRBV19	TRBJ2-6	CASSRQGAGANVLTF	TGTGCCAGTAGTAGACAGGGGGCTGGGGCCAACGTCCTGACTTTC
-	12	-	TRBV28	TRBJ1-6	CASSLPLSPLHF	TGTGCCAGCAGCCTACCGCTCTCACCCCTCCACTTT
few	16	TRBD1	TRBV28	TRBJ1-2	CASSSVTGTGTEGYTF	TGTGCCAGCAGTTCCGTGACCGGGACAGGCACGGAAGGCTACACCTTC
once	14	-	TRBV28	TRBJ1-5	CASSMSLRDQPQHF	TGTGCCAGCAGTATGTCACTGAGGGATCAGCCCCAGCATTTT
-	15	-	TRBV2	TRBJ2-3	CASSEGRTSTDTQYF	TGTGCCAGCAGTGAAGGGCGGACTAGCACAGATACGCAGTATTTT
once	15	-	TRBV5-1	TRBJ2-1	CASSLGDISYNEQFF	TGCGCCAGCAGCTTGGGAGATATCTCCTACAATGAGCAGTTCTTC
-	16	-	TRBV4-1	TRBJ2-7	CASSQAAWGSSYEQYF	TGCGCCAGCAGCCAAGCAGCATGGGGCAGTTCGTACGAGCAGTACTTC
-	12	-	TRBV3-1/TRBV3-2	TRBJ2-7	CASSFSSGPTYF	TGTGCCAGCAGCTTTAGTTCAGGGCCGACGTACTTC
-	13	-	TRBV18	TRBJ1-1	CASSPVQNTEAFF	TGTGCCAGCTCACCAGTTCAGAACACTGAAGCTTTCTTT
-	14	-	TRBV18	TRBJ1-1	CASSPQGISTEAFF	TGTGCCAGCTCACCACAGGGGATAAGCACTGAAGCTTTCTTT
-	14	-	TRBV2	TRBJ1-2	CASSEALQGVGYTF	TGTGCCAGCAGTGAAGCGCTACAGGGAGTTGGCTACACCTTC
-	15	TRBD2	TRBV11-2	TRBJ2-5	CASSYGTSPLETQYF	TGTGCCAGCAGCTACGGGACTAGCCCTCTGGAGACCCAGTACTTC
-	13	TRBD1	TRBV6-4	TRBJ1-2	CASSASGGYGYTF	TGTGCCAGCAGTGCATCAGGGGGCTATGGCTACACCTTC
-	17	-	TRBV7-9	TRBJ1-5	CASSLGVGGRGNQPQHF	TGTGCCAGCAGCTTGGGTGTGGGCGGGAGAGGCAATCAGCCCCAGCATTTT
-	15	TRBD1	TRBV19	TRBJ1-2	CASRVTGEANYGYTF	TGTGCCAGTAGAGTTACAGGGGAAGCTAACTATGGCTACACCTTC